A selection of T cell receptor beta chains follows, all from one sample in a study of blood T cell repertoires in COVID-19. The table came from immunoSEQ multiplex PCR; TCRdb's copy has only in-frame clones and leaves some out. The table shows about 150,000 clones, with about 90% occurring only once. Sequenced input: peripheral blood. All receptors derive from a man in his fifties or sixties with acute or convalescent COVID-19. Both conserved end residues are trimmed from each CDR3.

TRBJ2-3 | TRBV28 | ASISGTGPDTQY
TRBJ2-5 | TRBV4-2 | ASSLSRDREKGTQY
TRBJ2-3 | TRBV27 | ASSVAGGRARTDTQY
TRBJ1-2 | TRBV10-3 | AISPGQGYGYT
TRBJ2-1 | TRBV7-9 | ASSLSGNNEQF
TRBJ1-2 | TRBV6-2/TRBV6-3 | ASSHRDRAVYGYT
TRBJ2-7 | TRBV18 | ASSPNWDSHEQY
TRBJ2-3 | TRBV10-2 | ASSEVATNTDTQY
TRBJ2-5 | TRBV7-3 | ASSLNSGETQY
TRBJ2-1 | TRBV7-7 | ASSLELAGGWNEQF
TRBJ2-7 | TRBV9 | TERREYSYEQY
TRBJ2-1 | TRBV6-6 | ASSYTGTSGNEQF
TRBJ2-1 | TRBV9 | ASSVVGAALNEQF
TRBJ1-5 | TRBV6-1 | ASSETGAHQPQH
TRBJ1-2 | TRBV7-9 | ASSLSGGNGYT
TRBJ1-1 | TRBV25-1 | ASSVPQGAGNTEAF
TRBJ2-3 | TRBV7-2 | ASSPRLAGTTDTQY
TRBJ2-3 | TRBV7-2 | ASSNQRGARDTQY
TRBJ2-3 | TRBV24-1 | ATSDTPGLGPHTDTQY
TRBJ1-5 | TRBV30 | AWSRGQGIIPQH
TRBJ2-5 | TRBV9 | ASSPGQSQETQY
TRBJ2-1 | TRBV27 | ASTREGEQF
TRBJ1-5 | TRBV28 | ASREGGGVQPQH
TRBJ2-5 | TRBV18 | ASSPQEGTPQETQY
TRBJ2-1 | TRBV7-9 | ASSLVAGGAAKNEQF
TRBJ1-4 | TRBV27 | ASSFTGSTNEKLF
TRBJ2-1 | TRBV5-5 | ASSIPLGADYNEQF
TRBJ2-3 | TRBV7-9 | ASSFGSSDTQY
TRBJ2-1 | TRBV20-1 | SASRLADHNEQF
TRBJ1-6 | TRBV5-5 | ASSDATGSYNSPLH
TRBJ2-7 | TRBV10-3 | AISEMGREQY
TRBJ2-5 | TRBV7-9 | ASSLWGGQTQETQY
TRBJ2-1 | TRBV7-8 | ASSLRWEVYNEQF
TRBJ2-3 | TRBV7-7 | ASSLGTQATGDTQY
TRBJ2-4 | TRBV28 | ASKEGAAKNIQY
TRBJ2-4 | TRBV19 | ASSASKNIQY
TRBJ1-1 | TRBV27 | ASSPISTNRVNTEAF
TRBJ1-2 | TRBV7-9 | ASSSGQESNYGYT
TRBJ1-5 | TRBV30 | AWSQGTQPQH
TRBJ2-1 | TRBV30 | AWSQGWNNEQF
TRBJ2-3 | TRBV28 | ASSPPGRLTDTQY
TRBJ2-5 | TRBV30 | AWGAGGQETQY
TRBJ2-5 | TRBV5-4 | ASRLMGTSGAQETQY
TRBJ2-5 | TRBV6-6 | ASSFRTGGAQETQY
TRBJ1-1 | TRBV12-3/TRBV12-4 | ASRTGFGTEAF
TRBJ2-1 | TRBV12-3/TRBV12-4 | ASARGNEQF
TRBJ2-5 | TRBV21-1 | ASKRQGSETQY
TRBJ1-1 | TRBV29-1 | SVAGQLNTEAF
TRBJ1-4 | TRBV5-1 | ASSPQGGVSEKLF
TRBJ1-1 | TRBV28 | ASSLLGGSREAF
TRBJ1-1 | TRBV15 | ATSRDPADEAF
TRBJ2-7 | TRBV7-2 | ASSLVLAVAYEQY
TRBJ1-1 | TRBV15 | ATSTREAIAF
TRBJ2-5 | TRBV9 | ASSVGSGSPRGKETQY
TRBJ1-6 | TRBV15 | ATSTGNSPPH
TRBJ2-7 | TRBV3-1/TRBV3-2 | ASSQGAVWDGLEQY
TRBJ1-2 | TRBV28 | ASSPPEGLNGYT